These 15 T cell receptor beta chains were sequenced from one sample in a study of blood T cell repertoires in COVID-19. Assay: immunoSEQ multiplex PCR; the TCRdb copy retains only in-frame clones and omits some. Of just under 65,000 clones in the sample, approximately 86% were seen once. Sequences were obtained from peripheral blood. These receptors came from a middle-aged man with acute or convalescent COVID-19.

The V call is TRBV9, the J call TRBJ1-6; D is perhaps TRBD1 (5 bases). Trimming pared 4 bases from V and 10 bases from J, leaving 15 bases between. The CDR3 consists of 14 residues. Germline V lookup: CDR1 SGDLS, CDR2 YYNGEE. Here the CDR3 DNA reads TGTGCCAGCAGCCTCCTGGTAACAGGATCACCCCTCCACTTT. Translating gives CASSLLVTGSPLHF. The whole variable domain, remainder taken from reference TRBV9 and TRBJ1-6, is DSGVTQTPKHLITATGQRVTLRCSPRSGDLSVYWYQQSLDQGLQFLIQYYNGEERAKGNILERFSAQQFPDLHSELNLSSLELGDSALYFCASSLLVTGSPLHFGNGTRLTVT.

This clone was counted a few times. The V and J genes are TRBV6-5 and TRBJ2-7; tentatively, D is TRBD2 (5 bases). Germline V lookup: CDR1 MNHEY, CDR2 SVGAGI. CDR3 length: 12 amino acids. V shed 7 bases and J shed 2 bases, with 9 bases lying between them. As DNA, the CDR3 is TGTGCCAGCAAGGAGGAACCCTACGAGCAGTACTTC. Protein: CASKEEPYEQYF.

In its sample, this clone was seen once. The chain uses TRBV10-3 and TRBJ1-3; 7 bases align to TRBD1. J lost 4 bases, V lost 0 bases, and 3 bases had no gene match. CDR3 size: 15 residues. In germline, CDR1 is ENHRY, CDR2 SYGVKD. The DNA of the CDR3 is TGTGCCATCAGTGAGTCGAGGGGGCTAGGAAACACCATATATTTT. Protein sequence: CAISESRGLGNTIYF.

Written as DNA, the CDR3 is TGTGCCAGCAGTTACTGGCTAGAAGCGGGCACAGATACGCAGTATTTT. This codes for CASSYWLEAGTDTQYF. The genes are TRBV6-2 or TRBV6-3 and TRBJ2-3; TRBD2 is a possible D gene (5 bases). V lost 1 base and J 1 base, leaving 12 bases between the germline ends. The V gene's germline CDR1 is MNHEY and CDR2 SVGEGT. This CDR3 is 16 amino acids long.

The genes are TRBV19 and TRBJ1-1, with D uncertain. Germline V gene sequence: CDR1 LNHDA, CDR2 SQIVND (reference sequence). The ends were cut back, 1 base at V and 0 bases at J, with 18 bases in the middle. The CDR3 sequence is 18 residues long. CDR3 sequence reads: CASSIARTGRYMNTEAFF. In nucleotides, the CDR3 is TGTGCCAGTAGTATAGCCCGGACGGGGAGATACATGAACACTGAAGCTTTCTTT.

The DNA for the CDR3 is TGTGCCAGCAGCTCCGGGGGGGGTAATGGCTACACCTTC. Translating gives CASSSGGGNGYTF. This rearrangement joins TRBV11-2 to TRBJ1-2; D perhaps matches TRBD1 (5 bases). V lost 4 bases and J lost 6, with 12 bases in between. The CDR3 extends over 13 amino acids. Germline CDR1 and CDR2: SGHAT and FQNNGV.

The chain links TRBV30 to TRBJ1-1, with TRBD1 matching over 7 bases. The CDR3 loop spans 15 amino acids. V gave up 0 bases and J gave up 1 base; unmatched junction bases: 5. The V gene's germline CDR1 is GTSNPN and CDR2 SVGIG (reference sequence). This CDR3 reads CAWSVGGVSNTEAFF. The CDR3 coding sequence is TGTGCCTGGAGTGTAGGGGGCGTCTCGAACACTGAAGCTTTCTTT.

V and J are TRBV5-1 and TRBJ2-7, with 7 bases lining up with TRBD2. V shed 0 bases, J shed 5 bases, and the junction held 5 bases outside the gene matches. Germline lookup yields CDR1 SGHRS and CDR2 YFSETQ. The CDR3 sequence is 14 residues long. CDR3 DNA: TGCGCCAGCAGCTTGGGGCAGGGAGGGGACGAGCAGTACTTC. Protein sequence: CASSLGQGGDEQYF.

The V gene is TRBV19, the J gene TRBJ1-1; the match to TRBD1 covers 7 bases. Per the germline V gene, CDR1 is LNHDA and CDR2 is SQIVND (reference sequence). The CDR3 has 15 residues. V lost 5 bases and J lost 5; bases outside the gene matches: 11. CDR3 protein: CASSRTRQGVTEAFF. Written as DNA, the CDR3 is TGTGCCAGTAGTCGGACTCGACAGGGTGTTACTGAAGCTTTCTTT.

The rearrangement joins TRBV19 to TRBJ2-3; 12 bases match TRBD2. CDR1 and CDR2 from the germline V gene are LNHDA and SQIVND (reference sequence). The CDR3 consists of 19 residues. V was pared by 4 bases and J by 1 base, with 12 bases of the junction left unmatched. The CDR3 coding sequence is TGTGCCAGTAGTACGAGACTAGCGGGGGCCCTGGGGCGCACAGATACGCAGTATTTT. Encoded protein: CASSTRLAGALGRTDTQYF.

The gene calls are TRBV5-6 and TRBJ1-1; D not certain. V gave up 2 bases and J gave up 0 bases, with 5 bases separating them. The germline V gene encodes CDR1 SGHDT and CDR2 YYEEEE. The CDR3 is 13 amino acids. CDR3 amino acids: CASSFRVNTEAFF. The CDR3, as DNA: TGTGCCAGCAGCTTTCGGGTGAACACTGAAGCTTTCTTT. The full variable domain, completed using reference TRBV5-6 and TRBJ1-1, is DAGVTQSPTHLIKTRGQQVTLRCSPKSGHDTVSWYQQALGQGPQFIFQYYEEEERQRGNFPDRFSGHQFPNYSSELNVNALLLGDSALYLCASSFRVNTEAFFGQGTRLTVV.

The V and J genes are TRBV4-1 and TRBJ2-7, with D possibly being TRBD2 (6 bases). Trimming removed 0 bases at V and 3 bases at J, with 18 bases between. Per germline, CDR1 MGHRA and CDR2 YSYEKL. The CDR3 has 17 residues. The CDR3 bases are TGCGCCAGCAGCCAAGAAGAGGGGTGGGACTCAAGCTACGAGCAGTACTTC. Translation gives CASSQEEGWDSSYEQYF.

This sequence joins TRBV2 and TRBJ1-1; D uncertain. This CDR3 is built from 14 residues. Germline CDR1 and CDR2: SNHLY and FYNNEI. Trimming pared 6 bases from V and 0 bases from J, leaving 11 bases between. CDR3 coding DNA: TGTGCCAGCAGCCCGCCCGGGGTGAACACTGAAGCTTTCTTT. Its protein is CASSPPGVNTEAFF.

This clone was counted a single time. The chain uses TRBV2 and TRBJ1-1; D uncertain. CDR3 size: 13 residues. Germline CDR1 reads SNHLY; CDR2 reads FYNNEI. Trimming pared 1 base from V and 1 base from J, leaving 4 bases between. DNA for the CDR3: TGTGCCAGCAGTGAAGAGCAGAACACTGAAGCTTTCTTT. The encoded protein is CASSEEQNTEAFF.

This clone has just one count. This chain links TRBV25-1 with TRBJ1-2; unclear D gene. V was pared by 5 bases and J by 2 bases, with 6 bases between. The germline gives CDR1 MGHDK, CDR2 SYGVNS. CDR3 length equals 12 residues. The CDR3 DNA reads TGTGCCAGCAGTAAACAGAACTATGGCTACACCTTC. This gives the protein CASSKQNYGYTF.